These 2 T cell receptor beta chains were all obtained from the same sample, sequenced in a study of post-analysis software for immune sequencing data. Study observations and caveats: In patients, five or six TRBV segments were more frequent than in controls, with TRBV5-6, TRBV5-1 and TRBV20-1 among them.

Unique molecular identifiers featured in each of the TCR beta cDNA libraries. One entry per CDR3 protein, called by TCRdb with MiXCR from the PCR reads. The sample carries roughly 800,000 distinct CDR3 sequences, approximately 30% recorded once. These TCRs are of unknown antigen specificity. The sequenced material came from blood. These receptors were taken from a girl between 5 and 17 years old with multiple sclerosis.

The chain recombines TRBV20-1 with TRBJ2-3; TRBD1 matches 10 bases. Germline CDR1 reads DFQATT; CDR2 reads SNEGSKA (reference sequence). J gave up 4 bases and V 2 bases, and 6 bases lay outside the gene matches. The CDR3 has 15 amino acids. The CDR3 loop is CSARKTGGVPDTQYF. CDR3 nucleotide sequence: TGCAGTGCTAGAAAGACAGGGGGCGTCCCAGATACGCAGTATTTT.

This clonotype occurred a few times. The rearrangement uses TRBV3-1 and TRBJ2-1; 9 bases align to TRBD2. The CDR3 consists of 14 residues. The J segment lost 6 bases and the V segment lost 2 bases, leaving 2 bases of the junction unmatched. CDR1 LGHDT and CDR2 YNNKEL come from the germline V gene (reference sequence). CDR3 amino acids: CASSQSGGTNEQFF. The CDR3 DNA reads TGTGCCAGCAGCCAAAGCGGGGGGACCAATGAGCAGTTCTTC.